This T cell receptor (beta chain) is drawn from a study of breast tumors, draining lymph nodes, adjacent tissues. This CDR3 region has 15 residues. The germline V gene encodes CDR1 DFQATT and CDR2 SNEGSKA (reference sequence). The V and J ends lost 3 bases and 4 bases respectively, with 19 bases between them. Each CDR3 protein gets one entry after TCRdb re-called the multiplex PCR reads with MiXCR. The table records approximately 40,000 distinct CDR3 sequences, roughly 32% of them present only once. The material sequenced was breast tumor tissue. The rearrangement uses TRBV20-1 and TRBJ2-7; D tentatively fits TRBD1 or TRBD2 (5 bases each). The TCR sequence derives from a female donor with breast cancer. Some clones in this sample may be carry-over from other donors' samples. This CDR3 reads CSARKAAGTGYEQYF. CDR3 sequence (DNA): TGCAGTGCTAGGAAAGCTGCCGGGACCGGGTACGAGCAGTACTTC.